This is a list of T cell receptor beta chains from one sample in a study of breast tumors, draining lymph nodes, adjacent tissues. TCRdb re-analysed the multiplex PCR reads in MiXCR, keeping a single row per CDR3 protein. This repertoire shows some 200,000 distinct CDR3 sequences, roughly 29% found once; its top ten account for roughly 4%. The sequenced sample consisted of axillary lymph node tissue. The origin of the receptors is a female donor with breast cancer. Some clones in this sample may be carry-over from other donors' samples. CDR3s include the opening cysteine and the closing phenylalanine or tryptophan. D genes are given only for firm matches. Rows give clone size only sometimes, using once, few, many, or a class for an expanded clone.

>-|TRBV29-1|TRBJ2-7|TRBD2
TGCAGCCAAGATATTAGCGGGAGTTTTTACGAGCAGTACTTC
CSQDISGSFYEQYF
>-|TRBV5-1|TRBJ1-1|-
TGCGCCAGCAGTGGGTACTCCTCGAACACTGAAGCTTTCTTT
CASSGYSSNTEAFF
>many|TRBV7-9|TRBJ1-1|TRBD1
TGTGCCAGCAGCTTCCAGGGACAGGTTATGAAAGAAGCTTTCTTT
CASSFQGQVMKEAFF
>many|TRBV9|TRBJ2-7|-
TGTGCCAGCCAACCAAGCGAGCAGTACTTC
CASQPSEQYF
>many|TRBV20-1|TRBJ2-5|-
TGCAGTGCTAAGGGGGGGAACTTGAAAAAAGAGACCCAGTACTTC
CSAKGGNLKKETQYF
>-|TRBV5-4|TRBJ1-2|-
TGTGCCAGCAGCGAGGAAGGAGCCAGGAACTATGGCTACACCTTC
CASSEEGARNYGYTF
>-|TRBV11-2|TRBJ2-5|-
TGTGCCAGCAGCCTAGGAGGAGGGGCGGGGGAGACCCAGTACTTC
CASSLGGGAGETQYF
>many|TRBV20-1|TRBJ1-2|TRBD1
TGCAGTGCTGCTCAGGACAGGGTCTATGGCTACACCTTC
CSAAQDRVYGYTF
>many|TRBV4-3|TRBJ2-7|-
TGCGCCAGCAGCCAAGATCGGGTAGGCGTCGAGCAGTACTTC
CASSQDRVGVEQYF
>many|TRBV7-6|TRBJ2-5|-
TGTGCCAGCAGCGCCCACGGGGAGACCCAGTACTTC
CASSAHGETQYF
>many|TRBV20-1|TRBJ2-1|-
TGCAGTGCTTTGGACCGTGGGGGGGCCAGAAATGAGCAGTTCTTC
CSALDRGGARNEQFF
>-|TRBV30|TRBJ2-4|-
TGTGCCTGGAGTTGGCCCGGGGGTAAAAACATTCAGTACTTC
CAWSWPGGKNIQYF
>-|TRBV5-1|TRBJ1-1|-
TGCGCCAGCAGCTTGGAGGTGGGGCGGATGAACACTGAAGCTTTCTTT
CASSLEVGRMNTEAFF
>many|TRBV7-2|TRBJ1-3|-
TGTGCCAGCAGCTTAGGACTAGGGGGAGGAGGAAACACCATATATTTT
CASSLGLGGGGNTIYF
>-|TRBV20-1|TRBJ1-5|-
TGCAGTGCCTATACTAGCGGGGGTGCGGTAGAGACCCAGCATTTT
CSAYTSGGAVETQHF
>-|TRBV3-1|TRBJ1-5|-
TGTGCCAGCAGCCAAGGAAGGGGGAATCAGCCCCAGCATTTT
CASSQGRGNQPQHF
>-|TRBV14|TRBJ1-2|-
TGTGCCAGCAGCCAAGATTGGGGTGGCTACACCTTC
CASSQDWGGYTF
>many|TRBV20-1|TRBJ2-3|TRBD2
TGCAGTGCTCAGGGACTAGCGATGACAGATACGCAGTATTTT
CSAQGLAMTDTQYF
>many|TRBV3-2|TRBJ2-7|-
TGTGCCAGCAGCCAAGATACAGCGGGCCTCTCCTACGAGCAGTACTTC
CASSQDTAGLSYEQYF
>-|TRBV7-9|TRBJ1-4|-
TGTGCCAGCAGCCCTAGACGGGGGGTCGAAAAACTGTTTTTT
CASSPRRGVEKLFF
>many|TRBV5-1|TRBJ1-4|TRBD1
TGCGCCAGCAGCCGAGGGACAGGGGGTCGTGGAACTAATGAAAAACTGTTTTTT
CASSRGTGGRGTNEKLFF
>many|TRBV12-3/TRBV12-4|TRBJ2-1|TRBD1
TGTGCCAGCAGTCTTCGACAGGGGGCGGATGAGCAGTTCTTC
CASSLRQGADEQFF
>-|TRBV7-9|TRBJ2-6|-
TGTGCCAGCAGCTTAGTGTCATTAGGGGGGACAGACCTCTCTGGGGCCAACGTCCTGACTTTC
CASSLVSLGGTDLSGANVLTF